The T cell receptor (beta chain) described here comes from a study of blood T cell repertoires in COVID-19. As for the study in general: The United States, Italy and Spain provided the acute and convalescent COVID-19 samples. Sample material is recorded as cDNA or gDNA derived from T cells, B-cell-depleted T cells, or PBMCs.

CDR3 size: 12 residues. J was trimmed by 7 bases and V by 6 bases; bases with no gene match: 9. Looked up from germline, CDR1 is SQVTM and CDR2 is ANQGSEA. Some clones are missing from TCRdb's copy, which holds only in-frame ones; the method was immunoSEQ multiplex PCR. The sample carries over 130,000 clones, roughly 90% recorded once. Seattle's cohort entered during active infection and was followed longitudinally. This rearrangement joins TRBV29-1 to TRBJ2-7, with 7 bases aligning to TRBD1. The sample consisted of peripheral blood. This TCR came from a human donor with COVID-19, enrolled during active disease. The donor label of this sample is uncertain. CDR3 residues: CSVTGPLGEQYF. In nucleotides, the CDR3 is TGCAGCGTGACAGGGCCGTTAGGGGAGCAGTACTTC.